This TCR beta chain was sequenced during a study of brain metastases from non-small cell lung cancer. Findings of the study overall: Paired brain metastases and primary tumors largely shared TCR repertoires. T-cell infiltration was lower in brain metastases than primaries (P < 0.001).

With regard to this clone: Its antigen is as yet unknown.

The protocol was immunoSEQ multiplex PCR, while the TCRdb copy is restricted to in-frame clones and leaves out a portion. The data hold approximately 3,000 clones, with roughly 87% observed a single time. V trimming: 8 bases; J trimming: 6 bases; junction bases outside the gene matches: 11. Germline V CDR1 and CDR2: SNHLY, FYNNEI. The CDR3 extends over 15 amino acids. The V and J genes are TRBV2 and TRBJ2-1, with 9 bases lining up with TRBD1. The TCR sequence derives from a donor aged 40 or over with non-small cell lung cancer. The sample comprised primary lung tumor tissue. CDR3 DNA: TGTGCCAGCGGAAGGGACAGGGCCTCGGTCAATGAGCAGTTCTTC. Its protein is CASGRDRASVNEQFF.